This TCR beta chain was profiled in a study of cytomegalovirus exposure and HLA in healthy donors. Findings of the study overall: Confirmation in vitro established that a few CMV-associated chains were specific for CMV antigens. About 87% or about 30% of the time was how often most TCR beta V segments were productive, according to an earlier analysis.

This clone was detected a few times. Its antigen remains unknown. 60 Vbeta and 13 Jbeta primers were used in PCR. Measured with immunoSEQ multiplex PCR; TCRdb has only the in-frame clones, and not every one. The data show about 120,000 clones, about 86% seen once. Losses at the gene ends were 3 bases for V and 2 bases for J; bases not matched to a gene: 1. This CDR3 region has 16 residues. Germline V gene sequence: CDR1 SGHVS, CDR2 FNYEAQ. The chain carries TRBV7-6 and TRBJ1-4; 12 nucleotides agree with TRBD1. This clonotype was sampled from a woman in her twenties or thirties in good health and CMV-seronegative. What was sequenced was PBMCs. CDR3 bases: TGTGCCAGCAGCTTGGGACAGGGGGCGACTAATGAAAAACTGTTTTTT. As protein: CASSLGQGATNEKLFF. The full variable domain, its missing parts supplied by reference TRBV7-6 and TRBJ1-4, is GAGVSQSPRYKVTKRGQDVALRCDPISGHVSLYWYRQALGQGPEFLTYFNYEAQQDKSGLPNDRFSAERPEGSISTLTIQRTEQRDSAMYRCASSLGQGATNEKLFFGSGTQLSVL.